The present T cell receptor (beta chain) was sequenced within a study of beta chain features in type 1 diabetes. Study-level findings and limits: Among patients, naive, central memory and Treg TCRB repertoires appeared more similar than among healthy donors. cDNA-based sequencing might over-represent cells highly expressing TCR.

V was clipped by 4 bases and J by 2 bases, with 13 bases between them. The germline V gene has CDR1 ENHRY and CDR2 SYGVKD. This CDR3 has 15 amino acids. TCRB transcripts that were expressed got sequenced, as all of the isolated RNA had been reverse transcribed. Repertoires were generated with immunoSEQ multiplex PCR, while TCRdb's copy carries only in-frame clones and drops some. The sample holds roughly 400,000 clones, around 13% seen once. Notes on this clone: Its matching antigen is unknown.

Sequences were obtained from naive CD4+ T cells from blood. This chain joins TRBV10-3 and TRBJ2-3, with no clear D. This receptor was obtained from a man aged 25 to 40 in good health. The CDR3 DNA reads as TGTGCCATCAGTGGAGGCTACCCGATCACAGATACGCAGTATTTT. Protein product: CAISGGYPITDTQYF.